The sequence of this TCR beta chain was determined in a study of neurological immune-mediated disorders. By 5'RACE with 10-nucleotide random UMIs, the cDNA was made. TCRdb reanalysed the 5' RACE reads using MiXCR and keeps one entry per CDR3 protein. The repertoire has roughly 39,000 distinct CDR3 sequences, 6.5% to 8.5% of them found once; the top ten carry just over 5.5%. Study-wide points: The highest TCR clonal expansion occurred in HTLV-1-associated myelopathy; multiple sclerosis fell below healthy controls. CDR3 amino acid sequences of expanded clones were not shared across subjects, a result suggesting private repertoires in all groups.

The sorted libraries were made from approximately 1 million CD4+ or CD8+ T cells. This CDR3 region has 15 residues. Unmatched junction bases numbered 2, after V lost 2 bases and J lost 1 base. Germline CDR1 reads SGHRS; CDR2 reads YFSETQ. This clonotype was recorded at least ten times. Its specificity is unknown. Sequenced: CD4+ T cells from blood. This TCR came from a man aged 50 to 59 in good health. The V call is TRBV5-1, the J call TRBJ2-2; TRBD1 aligns across 7 bases. As DNA, the CDR3 is TGCGCCAGCAGCTTCGGGACAGAGAACACCGGGGAGCTGTTTTTT. Protein sequence: CASSFGTENTGELFF.